This TCR beta chain stems from a study of human T cells and chemical hapten exposure. Study-wide background: Patients having alopecia areata, totalis or universalis were mostly female. Whole-study findings and limits: PT1 expanded TCR counts and patch test score correlated positively.

From the RACE reads, TCRdb called clonotypes with MiXCR, one entry per CDR3 protein. The repertoire includes about 120,000 distinct CDR3 sequences, roughly 15% of them detected once, and 0.92% sits in the top ten. CDR1 and CDR2 from the germline V gene are SGHVS and FNYEAQ. Between the trimmed V and J ends, which lost 4 bases and 0 bases, there was a span of 3 bases. This CDR3 region has 12 residues. Comments on this clonotype: Antigen: not known.

As for time point: patch test 1, 2 weeks after DPC sensitization. Treatment meaning: therapeutic diphenylcyclopropenone sensitization with weekly scalp DPC. Each patch-test visit's blood sample preceded patch application. Unfractionated whole blood yielded total RNA. The chain recombines TRBV7-6 with TRBJ2-5; D unresolved. The sequencing used whole blood, collected in connection with sensitization to the hapten diphenylcyclopropenone (DPC). The sequence was collected from a man between 18 and 35 years old with alopecia areata. Some clones in this sample may be carry-over from other donors' samples. CDR3 bases: TGTGCCAGCAGCTCTTACCAAGAGACCCAGTACTTC. Its protein is CASSSYQETQYF.